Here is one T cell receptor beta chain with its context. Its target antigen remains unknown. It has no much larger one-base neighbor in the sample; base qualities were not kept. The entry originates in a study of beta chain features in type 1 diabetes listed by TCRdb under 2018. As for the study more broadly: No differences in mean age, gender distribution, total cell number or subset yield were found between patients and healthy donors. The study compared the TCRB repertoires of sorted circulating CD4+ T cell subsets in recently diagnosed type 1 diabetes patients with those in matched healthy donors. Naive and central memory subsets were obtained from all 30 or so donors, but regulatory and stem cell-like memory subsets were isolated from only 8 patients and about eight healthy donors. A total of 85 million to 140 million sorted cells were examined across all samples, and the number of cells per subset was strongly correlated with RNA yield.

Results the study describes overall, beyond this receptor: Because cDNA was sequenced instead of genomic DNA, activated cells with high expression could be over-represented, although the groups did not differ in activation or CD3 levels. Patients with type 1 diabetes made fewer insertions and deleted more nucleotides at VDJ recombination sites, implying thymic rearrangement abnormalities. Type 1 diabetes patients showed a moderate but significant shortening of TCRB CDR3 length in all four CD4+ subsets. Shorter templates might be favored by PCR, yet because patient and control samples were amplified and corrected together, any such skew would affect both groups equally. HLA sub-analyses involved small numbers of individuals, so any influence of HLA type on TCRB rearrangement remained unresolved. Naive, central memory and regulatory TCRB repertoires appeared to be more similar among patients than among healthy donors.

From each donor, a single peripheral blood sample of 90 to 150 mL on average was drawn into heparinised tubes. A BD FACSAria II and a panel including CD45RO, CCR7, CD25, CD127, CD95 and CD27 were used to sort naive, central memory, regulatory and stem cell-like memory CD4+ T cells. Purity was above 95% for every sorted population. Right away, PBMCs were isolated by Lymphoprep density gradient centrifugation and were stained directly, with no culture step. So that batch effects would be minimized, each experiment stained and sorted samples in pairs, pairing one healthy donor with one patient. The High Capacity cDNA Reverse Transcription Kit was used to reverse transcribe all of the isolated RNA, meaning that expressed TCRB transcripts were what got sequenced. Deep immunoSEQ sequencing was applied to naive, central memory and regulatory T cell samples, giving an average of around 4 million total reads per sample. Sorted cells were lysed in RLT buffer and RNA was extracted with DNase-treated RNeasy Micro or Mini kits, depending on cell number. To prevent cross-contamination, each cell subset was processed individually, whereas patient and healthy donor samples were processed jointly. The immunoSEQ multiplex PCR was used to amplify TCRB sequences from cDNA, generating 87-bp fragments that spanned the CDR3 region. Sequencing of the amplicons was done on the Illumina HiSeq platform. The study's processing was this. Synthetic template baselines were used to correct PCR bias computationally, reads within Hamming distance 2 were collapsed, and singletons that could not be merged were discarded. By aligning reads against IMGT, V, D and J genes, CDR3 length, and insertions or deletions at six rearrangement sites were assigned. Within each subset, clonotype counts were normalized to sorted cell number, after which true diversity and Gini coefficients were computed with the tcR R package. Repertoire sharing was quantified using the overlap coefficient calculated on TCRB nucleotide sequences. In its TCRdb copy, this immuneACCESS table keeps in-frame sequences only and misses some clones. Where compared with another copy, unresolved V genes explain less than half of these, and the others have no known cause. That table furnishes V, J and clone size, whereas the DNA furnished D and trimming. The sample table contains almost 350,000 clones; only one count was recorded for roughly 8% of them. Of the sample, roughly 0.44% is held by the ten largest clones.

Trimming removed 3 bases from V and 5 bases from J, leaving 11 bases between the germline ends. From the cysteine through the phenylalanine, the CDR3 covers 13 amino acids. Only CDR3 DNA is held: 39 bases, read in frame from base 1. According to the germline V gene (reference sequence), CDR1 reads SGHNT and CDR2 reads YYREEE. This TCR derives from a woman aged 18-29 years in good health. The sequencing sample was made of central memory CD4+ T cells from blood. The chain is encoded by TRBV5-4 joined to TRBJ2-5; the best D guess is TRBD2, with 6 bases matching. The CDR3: CASSWRGAETQYF. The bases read TGTGCCAGCAGCTGGCGCGGGGCGGAGACCCAGTACTTC.